This TCR beta chain was documented in a study of blood T cell repertoires in COVID-19. Whole-study context: Material from acute and convalescent COVID-19 was sourced from the United States, Italy and Spain. Nucleic acid was either cDNA or gDNA, and it came from T cells, B-cell-depleted T cells, or PBMCs.

V shed 4 bases and J 5 bases; nucleotides not matched to a gene: 7. This CDR3 is built from 14 residues. Germline CDR1 reads SEHNR; CDR2 reads FQNEAQ (reference sequence). Study processing details: Nucleated cell number was recorded as an estimate derived from reference gene primer amplification. Using immunoSEQ multiplex PCR, the repertoire was profiled, and TCRdb retains in-frame clones only, with some absent. V and J calls and clone size are given by that table; D and trimming were obtained from the DNA. This table holds some 130,000 clones, about 80% found once. The table lists this clone with many counts.

This sequence joins TRBV7-9 and TRBJ1-2; TRBD1 agrees at 7 bases. Sequenced material: peripheral blood. The receptor's source is a man between 35 and 55 years old with active or convalescent COVID-19. The CDR3 DNA sequence: TGTGCCAGCAGCTCAGCACAGGGGACATATGGCTACACCTTC. Protein product: CASSSAQGTYGYTF.